One sample yielded the 31 T cell receptor beta chains listed below, sequenced in a study of memory CD4+ T cells and cytomegalovirus serostatus. The sort gate was single viable CD3+CD4+CD8-CD45RO+ cells for memory CD4+ T cells. Some clones are missing from TCRdb's copy, which holds only in-frame ones; the method was immunoSEQ multiplex PCR. The data show tens of thousands of clones, about 76% seen once. Sequencing used memory CD4+ T cells from blood. Receptors were obtained from an adult in good health and CMV-seropositive.

The V call is TRBV28, the J call TRBJ2-5; a weak D match, TRBD1 (6 bases). Trimming removed 8 bases at V and 5 bases at J, with 21 bases between. CDR1 MDHEN and CDR2 SYDVKM come from the germline V gene. This CDR3 has 15 amino acids. The CDR3 bases are TGTGCCAGCTCCCCTCAGGGGACAAAGAGGGAGACCCAGTACTTC. Amino acid sequence: CASSPQGTKRETQYF.

The chain uses TRBV4-3 and TRBJ2-5; D might be TRBD2 (6 bases). In germline, CDR1 is LGHNA, CDR2 YSLEER. The V end lost 1 base, the J end lost 1 base, and 13 bases lay between the germline ends. The CDR3 runs 16 residues. CDR3 sequence (DNA): TGCGCCAGCAGCCAAGTCAATTCACTAGCCCAAGAGACCCAGTACTTC. Its translation: CASSQVNSLAQETQYF.

In its sample, this clone was seen a few times. This CDR3 is also generated by other DNA sequences in the sample. The rearrangement joins TRBV2 to TRBJ2-5, with D hard to call. The CDR3 is 14 amino acids. Germline V gene lookup returns CDR1 SNHLY and CDR2 FYNNEI. Trimming shortened V by 3 bases and J by 2 bases, and 10 bases separated the two germline ends. In DNA, the CDR3 is TGTGCCAGCAGTGACTCGGCAGCTCAAGAGACCCAGTACTTC. Residues: CASSDSAAQETQYF.

The J gene is TRBJ2-1, the V gene TRBV28; 11 bases are shared with TRBD2. This CDR3 contains 17 residues. Germline-derived CDR1 and CDR2 are MDHEN and SYDVKM. With V trimmed by 6 bases and J by 2 bases, 9 bases remained unmatched. The CDR3 DNA sequence: TGTGCCAGCAGATTCGAGACTAGCGGGGTAACCTACAATGAGCAGTTCTTC. Translating it yields CASRFETSGVTYNEQFF.

V usage is TRBV6-5 and J usage is TRBJ1-1; no clear D. Trimming cost V 0 bases and J 4 bases, with 6 bases left between them. This CDR3 is 13 amino acids long. Germline lookup yields CDR1 MNHEY and CDR2 SVGAGI. The chain's CDR3 is CASSYSTGTEAFF. DNA for the CDR3: TGTGCCAGCAGTTACTCGACTGGCACTGAAGCTTTCTTT.

This chain joins TRBV6-5 and TRBJ1-1; D gene uncertain. V was cut by 5 bases and J by 6 bases, with 13 bases left in between. Germline V lookup: CDR1 MNHEY, CDR2 SVGAGI. The CDR3 contains 13 residues. The DNA for the CDR3 is TGTGCCAGCAGTAGAAGGGTACTAGCTGAAGCTTTCTTT. Protein: CASSRRVLAEAFF.

The rearrangement links TRBV28 to TRBJ2-3; 9 positions agree with TRBD1. Germline V gene sequence: CDR1 MDHEN, CDR2 SYDVKM. The CDR3 extends over 15 amino acids. V lost 5 bases to trimming and J lost 1 base; unmatched junction nucleotides: 4. CDR3 sequence: CASSPRTGGTDTQYF. The CDR3 coding sequence is TGTGCCAGCAGTCCACGGACAGGGGGCACAGATACGCAGTATTTT.

V and J are TRBV5-6 and TRBJ2-2, with TRBD1 matching 10 bases. Losses at the gene ends were 3 bases for V and 5 bases for J; bases not matched to a gene: 10. The CDR3 runs 17 residues. The germline V gene encodes CDR1 SGHDT and CDR2 YYEEEE. The CDR3 reads CASSSHIRGQGTGELFF. For the CDR3, the DNA is TGTGCCAGCAGCTCCCACATTCGGGGACAGGGGACCGGGGAGCTGTTTTTT.

The chain links TRBV7-9 to TRBJ1-5, with D perhaps matching TRBD1 (5 bases). This CDR3 is built from 13 residues. The germline V and J ends were trimmed by 7 bases and 4 bases, with 11 bases remaining between them. Germline CDR1 and CDR2: SEHNR and FQNEAQ (reference sequence). CDR3 sequence (DNA): TGTGCCAGCACGGGACGGATAAATCAGCCCCAGCATTTT. It is translated as CASTGRINQPQHF.

J is TRBJ2-3 and V is TRBV28, with 7 bases matching TRBD1. The germline CDR1 and CDR2 sequences are MDHEN and SYDVKM. With 4 bases clipped from V and 2 bases from J, the junction kept 12 bases outside the gene matches. The CDR3 length is 17 residues. CDR3 bases: TGTGCCAGCAGTTCCCTTGTCAGGGGGTCTTACACAGATACGCAGTATTTT. Translation: CASSSLVRGSYTDTQYF.

V usage is TRBV4-1 and J usage is TRBJ2-4; D call uncertain. Trimming cost V 0 bases and J 0 bases, with 9 bases left between them. Germline V gene lookup returns CDR1 MGHRA and CDR2 YSYEKL. CDR3 length equals 16 residues. CDR3 nucleotides: TGCGCCAGCAGCCAAGATGCTGTCCTAGCCAAAAACATTCAGTACTTC. It yields the protein CASSQDAVLAKNIQYF.

This CDR3 reads CASSTSGLSTDTQYF. In nucleotides, the CDR3 is TGTGCCAGCAGCACTAGCGGGCTTAGCACAGATACGCAGTATTTT. V gene TRBV7-2 combines with J gene TRBJ2-3; 9 nucleotides align to TRBD2. The germline gives CDR1 SGHTA, CDR2 FQGNSA. The CDR3 is made up of 15 amino acids. The junction had 3 bases not matched to a gene; V was cut back by 5 bases and J by 0 bases.

V gene TRBV25-1 combines with J gene TRBJ1-1, with no clear D. Germline-derived CDR1 and CDR2 are MGHDK and SYGVNS. CDR3 size: 14 residues. V was trimmed by 7 bases and J by 4 bases, leaving 16 bases between them. Here the CDR3 reads CASTNLDPSTEAFF. The CDR3, as DNA: TGTGCCAGCACAAACCTGGACCCATCCACTGAAGCTTTCTTT.

V usage is TRBV28 and J usage is TRBJ2-2; TRBD2 matches 7 bases. The CDR3 length is 16 residues. Trimming at V came to 4 bases and at J to 6 bases, leaving 11 bases not matched to a gene. The V gene's germline CDR1 is MDHEN and CDR2 SYDVKM. CDR3 coding DNA: TGTGCCAGCAGTTCCGCCGGGATTACTAGCGCCGGGGAGCTGTTTTTT. Its translation: CASSSAGITSAGELFF.

This sequence joins TRBV15 and TRBJ1-2, with TRBD1 as a possible D gene (5 bases). V lost 0 bases to trimming and J lost 6 bases, with 11 bases between them. Per germline, CDR1 LNHNV and CDR2 YYDKDF (reference sequence). The CDR3 is 14 residues long. The CDR3 bases are TGTGCCACCAGCAGAGAAGTGACAGCAAATGGCTACACCTTC. Its protein product is CATSREVTANGYTF.

The chain has TRBV11-3 and TRBJ2-3, with 7 positions matching TRBD2. The V gene's germline CDR1 is SGHNT and CDR2 YENEEA. The CDR3 loop spans 15 amino acids. The junction had 2 bases not matched to a gene; V was cut back by 0 bases and J by 2 bases. The CDR3 nucleotides are TGTGCCAGCAGCTTAGACGCGGGAGTCACAGATACGCAGTATTTT. This gives the protein CASSLDAGVTDTQYF.

V gene TRBV7-8 combines with J gene TRBJ2-1, with TRBD1 matching 9 bases. The V and J ends lost 3 bases and 0 bases, in that order; junction bases with no gene match: 9. CDR1 and CDR2 (germline): SGHVS, FQNEAQ. This CDR3 has 18 amino acids. Written as DNA, the CDR3 is TGTGCCAGCAGCTTCCCGGGACAGGGTTTTGGCTCCTACAATGAGCAGTTCTTC. It is translated as CASSFPGQGFGSYNEQFF. Full variable domain (remainder filled in from reference TRBV7-8 and TRBJ2-1): GAGVSQSPRYKVAKRGQDVALRCDPISGHVSLFWYQQALGQGPEFLTYFQNEAQLDKSGLPSDRFFAERPEGSVSTLKIQRTQQEDSAVYLCASSFPGQGFGSYNEQFFGPGTRLTVL.

This chain connects TRBV7-2 to TRBJ2-7; 11 bases align to TRBD2. Germline CDR1 reads SGHTA; CDR2 reads FQGNSA. The CDR3 has 15 amino acids. J lost 5 bases, V lost 4 bases, and 7 bases had no gene match. The CDR3 bases are TGTGCCAGCAGCTACCTAGCGGGAGGAATGGACGAGCAGTACTTC. It yields the protein CASSYLAGGMDEQYF.

The V gene is TRBV10-3, the J gene TRBJ1-5, with D possibly TRBD1 on 5 matching bases. CDR1 ENHRY and CDR2 SYGVKD come from the germline V gene. The V end lost 2 bases, the J end lost 7 bases, and 12 bases lay between the germline ends. This CDR3 comprises 14 residues. The CDR3 protein is CAISEDARAQPQHF. The CDR3 DNA reads TGTGCCATCAGTGAGGACGCCAGGGCCCAGCCCCAGCATTTT.

The rearrangement uses TRBV5-4 and TRBJ2-3, with D possibly matching TRBD2 (5 bases). The CDR3 runs to 15 residues. The germline V and J ends were trimmed by 4 bases and 5 bases, with 17 bases remaining between them. The V gene's germline CDR1 is SGHNT and CDR2 YYREEE (reference sequence). The CDR3 DNA is TGTGCCAGCAGCCTCCACCCGGTCGGGGTAGATACGCAGTATTTT. Its protein is CASSLHPVGVDTQYF.

The chain couples TRBV5-6 to TRBJ2-3; D is perhaps TRBD2 (7 bases). Germline CDR1 reads SGHDT; CDR2 reads YYEEEE. The ends were cut back, 4 bases at V and 6 bases at J, with 12 bases in the middle. The CDR3 is 13 amino acids. CDR3 sequence: CASSRGGADTQYF. CDR3 nucleotide sequence: TGTGCCAGCAGCCGAGGGGGGGCGGATACGCAGTATTTT.

The V gene is TRBV28, the J gene TRBJ2-3, with D unclear. The V gene lost 1 base and the J gene lost 6 bases, with 5 bases spanning the gap. Germline values: CDR1 MDHEN, CDR2 SYDVKM. The CDR3 contains 12 residues. CDR3 amino acids: CASSLSLDTQYF. The CDR3, as DNA: TGTGCCAGCAGTTTATCACTGGATACGCAGTATTTT.

This chain joins TRBV6-5 and TRBJ2-5, with 7 bases that match TRBD2. CDR1 is MNHEY and CDR2 is SVGAGI in the germline V gene. This CDR3 has 13 amino acids. With V trimmed by 4 bases and J by 6 bases, 5 bases remained unmatched. The CDR3 DNA is TGTGCCAGCAGTTCGGGGAGGGGCCAGACCCAGTACTTC. Amino acids: CASSSGRGQTQYF.

This clone came up once. The chain has TRBV27 and TRBJ1-1, with unresolved D. This CDR3 region has 15 residues. Germline CDR1 is MNHEY and CDR2 is SMNVEV (reference sequence). Trimming removed 2 bases at V and 1 base at J, with 11 bases between. This CDR3 reads CASSLRSRQNTEAFF. The CDR3 DNA follows: TGTGCCAGCAGTTTAAGGAGTCGGCAGAACACTGAAGCTTTCTTT.

This chain links TRBV4-1 with TRBJ2-2; a possible D gene is TRBD2 (6 bases). The CDR3 is made up of 17 amino acids. Deletions cut 3 bases from V and 2 bases from J, with 16 bases between. From germline, CDR1 is MGHRA and CDR2 YSYEKL. The CDR3: CASSQRGLPINTGELFF. CDR3 nucleotide sequence: TGCGCCAGCAGCCAGAGGGGACTCCCAATAAACACCGGGGAGCTGTTTTTT.

J is TRBJ2-1 and V is TRBV6-7; 10 bases line up with TRBD2. TRBV6-7 is given ORF status, its function remaining uncertain. The CDR3 sequence is 16 residues long. V was pared by 11 bases and J by 1 base, with 11 bases of the junction left unmatched. The CDR3 protein is CAYRSSGSLSYNEQFF. CDR3 sequence (DNA): TGTGCCTACCGGTCTAGCGGGAGCCTTTCCTACAATGAGCAGTTCTTC.

The chain uses TRBV19 and TRBJ2-5; D not certain. The germline gives CDR1 LNHDA, CDR2 SQIVND (reference sequence). CDR3 size: 13 residues. The germline V and J ends were trimmed by 5 bases and 1 base, with 8 bases remaining between them. CDR3 protein: CASSSNLQETQYF. CDR3 sequence (DNA): TGTGCCAGTAGTTCTAACCTCCAAGAGACCCAGTACTTC.

The rearrangement joins TRBV5-6 to TRBJ2-3, with TRBD2 matching over 7 bases. Germline CDR1 and CDR2: SGHDT and YYEEEE. V lost 4 bases to trimming and J lost 2 bases; unmatched junction nucleotides: 1. CDR3 length: 13 residues. This chain's CDR3 is CASSTSATDTQYF. The CDR3 DNA follows: TGTGCCAGCAGCACTAGCGCCACAGATACGCAGTATTTT.

This clone was seen a few times. The genes are TRBV19 and TRBJ2-3; tentatively, D is TRBD2 (5 bases). The CDR3 length is 12 residues. From germline, CDR1 is LNHDA and CDR2 SQIVND (reference sequence). The ends were cut back, 5 bases at V and 6 bases at J, with 9 bases in the middle. CDR3 bases: TGTGCCAGTAGTGCAACGGGGGATACGCAGTATTTT. Its translation is CASSATGDTQYF.

The CDR3 region is CASSQDHLGNSYTF. The DNA for the CDR3 is TGTGCCAGCAGCCAAGATCATTTAGGCAACAGCTACACCTTC. This sequence joins TRBV14 and TRBJ1-2; D gene unclear. Trimming left V 0 bases short and J 9 bases short, with 14 bases between. The CDR3 has 14 residues. Germline CDR1 and CDR2: SGHDN and FVKESK.

This chain joins TRBV4-2 and TRBJ2-7, with 13 nucleotides matching TRBD2. V lost 0 bases and J lost 7; bases outside the gene matches: 9. This CDR3 region has 17 residues. The germline V gene has CDR1 LGHNA and CDR2 YNFKEQ. In nucleotides, the CDR3 is TGTGCCAGCAGCCAAGATCGTTGGACTAGCGGGAGCAGGGAGCAGTACTTC. Its translation: CASSQDRWTSGSREQYF.